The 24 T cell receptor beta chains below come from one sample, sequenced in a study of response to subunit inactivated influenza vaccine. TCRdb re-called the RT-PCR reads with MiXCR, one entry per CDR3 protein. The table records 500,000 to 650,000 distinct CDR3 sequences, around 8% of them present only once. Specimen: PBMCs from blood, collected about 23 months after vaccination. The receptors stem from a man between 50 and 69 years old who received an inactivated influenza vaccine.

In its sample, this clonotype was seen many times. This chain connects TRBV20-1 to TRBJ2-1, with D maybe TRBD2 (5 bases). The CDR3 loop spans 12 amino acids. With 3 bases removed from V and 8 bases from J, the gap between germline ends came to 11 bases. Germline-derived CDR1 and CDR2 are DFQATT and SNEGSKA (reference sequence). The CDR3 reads CSASRRSDEQFF. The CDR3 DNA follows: TGCAGTGCTAGTAGGAGGTCCGATGAGCAGTTCTTC.

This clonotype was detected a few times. The CDR3, as DNA: TGCAGTGCTAGTACAACAGGGGGTGCTGGGGCCAACGTCCTGACTTTC. Protein product: CSASTTGGAGANVLTF. This chain connects TRBV20-1 to TRBJ2-6; 8 nucleotides align to TRBD1. The CDR3 has 16 residues. In germline, CDR1 is DFQATT, CDR2 SNEGSKA (reference sequence). V shed 3 bases and J 2 bases; nucleotides not matched to a gene: 6.

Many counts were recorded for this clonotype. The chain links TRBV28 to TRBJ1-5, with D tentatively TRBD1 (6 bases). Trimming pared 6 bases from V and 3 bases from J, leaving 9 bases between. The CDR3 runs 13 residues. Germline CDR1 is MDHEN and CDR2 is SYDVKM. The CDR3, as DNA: TGTGCCAGCAGGACAGGCACCAATCAGCCCCAGCATTTT. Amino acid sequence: CASRTGTNQPQHF.

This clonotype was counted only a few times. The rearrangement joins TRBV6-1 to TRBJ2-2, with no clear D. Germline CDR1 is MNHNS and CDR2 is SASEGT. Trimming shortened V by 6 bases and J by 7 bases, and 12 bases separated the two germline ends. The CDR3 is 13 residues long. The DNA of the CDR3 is TGTGCCAGCAGCAACAGCCTCGGCGGGGAGCTGTTTTTT. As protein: CASSNSLGGELFF.

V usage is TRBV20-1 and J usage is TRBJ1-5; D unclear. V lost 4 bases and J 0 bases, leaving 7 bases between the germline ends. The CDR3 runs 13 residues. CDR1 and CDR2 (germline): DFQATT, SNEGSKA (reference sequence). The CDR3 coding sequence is TGCAGTGCTACCACCGATAGCAATCAGCCCCAGCATTTT. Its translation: CSATTDSNQPQHF.

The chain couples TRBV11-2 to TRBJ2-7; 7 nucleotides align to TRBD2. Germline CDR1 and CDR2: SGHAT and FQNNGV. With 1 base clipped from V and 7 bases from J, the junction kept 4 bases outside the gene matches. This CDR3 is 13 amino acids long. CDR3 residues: CASSLAIGREQYF. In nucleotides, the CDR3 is TGTGCCAGCAGCTTAGCCATCGGGAGGGAGCAGTACTTC.

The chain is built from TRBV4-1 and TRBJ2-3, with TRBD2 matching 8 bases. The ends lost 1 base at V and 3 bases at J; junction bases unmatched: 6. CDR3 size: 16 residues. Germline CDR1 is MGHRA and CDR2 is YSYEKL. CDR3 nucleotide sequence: TGCGCCAGCAGCCAAGTTTCGCGGGGGGCAACAGATACGCAGTATTTT. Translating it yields CASSQVSRGATDTQYF.

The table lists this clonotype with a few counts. Here the CDR3 DNA reads TGTGCCAGCAGGGAAAGAAAGAACACTGAAGCTTTCTTT. This sequence encodes CASRERKNTEAFF. The chain recombines TRBV5-6 with TRBJ1-1; D is undetermined. The V gene's germline CDR1 is SGHDT and CDR2 YYEEEE. CDR3 length equals 13 residues. The ends were cut back, 5 bases at V and 1 base at J, with 9 bases in the middle.

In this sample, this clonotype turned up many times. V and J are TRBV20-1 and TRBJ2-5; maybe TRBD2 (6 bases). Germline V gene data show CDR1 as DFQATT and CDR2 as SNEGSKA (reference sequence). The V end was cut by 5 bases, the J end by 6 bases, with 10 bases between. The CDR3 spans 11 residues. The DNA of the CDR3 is TGCAGTGCTGATGGGAGGAAGACCCAGTACTTC. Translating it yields CSADGRKTQYF.

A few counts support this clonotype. For the CDR3, the DNA is TGCAGTGTTTTAGGGGGCGGCAACACCGGGGAGCTGTTTTTT. The encoded protein is CSVLGGGNTGELFF. The chain employs TRBV20-1 and TRBJ2-2; 7 nucleotides match TRBD1. Trimming removed 7 bases from V and 2 bases from J; junction bases left unmatched: 7. Germline CDR1 is DFQATT and CDR2 is SNEGSKA (reference sequence). The CDR3 extends over 14 amino acids.

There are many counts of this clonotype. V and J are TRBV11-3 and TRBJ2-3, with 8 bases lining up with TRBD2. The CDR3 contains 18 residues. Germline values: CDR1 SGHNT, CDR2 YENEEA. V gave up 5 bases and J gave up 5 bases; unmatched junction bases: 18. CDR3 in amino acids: CASSPLGASGPRGDTQYF. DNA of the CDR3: TGTGCCAGCAGCCCCCTTGGGGCTAGCGGGCCCCGTGGAGATACGCAGTATTTT.

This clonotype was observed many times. The CDR3 is CASSLDVGLAGGPLYTQYF. In nucleotides, the CDR3 is TGTGCCAGCAGCTTAGACGTCGGACTAGCGGGGGGCCCCCTGTATACGCAGTATTTT. The chain recombines TRBV11-2 with TRBJ2-3; 14 bases line up with TRBD2. V trimming: 0 bases; J trimming: 7 bases; junction bases outside the gene matches: 12. The germline CDR1 and CDR2 sequences are SGHAT and FQNNGV. The length of the CDR3 is 19 residues. Together with reference TRBV11-2 and TRBJ2-3, the CDR3 gives the full variable domain: EAGVAQSPRYKIIEKRQSVAFWCNPISGHATLYWYQQILGQGPKLLIQFQNNGVVDDSQLPKDRFSAERLKGVDSTLKIQPAKLEDSAVYLCASSLDVGLAGGPLYTQYFGPGTRLTVL.

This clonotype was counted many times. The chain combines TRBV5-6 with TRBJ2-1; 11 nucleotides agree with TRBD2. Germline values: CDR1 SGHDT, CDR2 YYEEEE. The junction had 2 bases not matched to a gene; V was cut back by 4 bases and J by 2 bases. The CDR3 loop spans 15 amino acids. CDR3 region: CASSVAGGPYNEQFF. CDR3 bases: TGTGCCAGCAGCGTAGCGGGGGGGCCCTACAATGAGCAGTTCTTC.

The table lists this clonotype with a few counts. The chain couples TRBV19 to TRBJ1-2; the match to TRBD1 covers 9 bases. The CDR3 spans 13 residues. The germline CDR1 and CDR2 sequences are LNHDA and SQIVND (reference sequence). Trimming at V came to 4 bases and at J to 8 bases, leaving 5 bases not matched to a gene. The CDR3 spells CASSTNRGRGYTF. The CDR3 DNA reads TGTGCCAGTAGTACGAACAGGGGGCGAGGCTACACCTTC.

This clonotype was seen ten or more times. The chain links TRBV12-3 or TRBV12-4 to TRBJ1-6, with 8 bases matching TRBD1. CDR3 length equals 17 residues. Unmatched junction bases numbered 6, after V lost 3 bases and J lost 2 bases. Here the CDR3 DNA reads TGTGCCAGCAGTTTGAGACAGGGGAGAACCTATAATTCACCCCTCCACTTT. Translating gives CASSLRQGRTYNSPLHF.

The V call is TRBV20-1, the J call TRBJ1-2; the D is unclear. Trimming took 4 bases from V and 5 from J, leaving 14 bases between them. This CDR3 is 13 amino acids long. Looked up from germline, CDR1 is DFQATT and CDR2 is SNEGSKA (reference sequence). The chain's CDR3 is CSAIPELGYGYTF. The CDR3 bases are TGCAGTGCTATTCCTGAGTTGGGATATGGCTACACCTTC.

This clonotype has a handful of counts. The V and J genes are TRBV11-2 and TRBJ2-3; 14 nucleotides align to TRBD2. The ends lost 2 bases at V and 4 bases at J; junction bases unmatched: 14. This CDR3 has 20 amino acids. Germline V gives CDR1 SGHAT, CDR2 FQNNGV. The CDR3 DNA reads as TGTGCCAGCAGCTTACGGGGGGGGACTAGCGGGAGTGTGAGTTCAGATACGCAGTATTTT. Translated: CASSLRGGTSGSVSSDTQYF.

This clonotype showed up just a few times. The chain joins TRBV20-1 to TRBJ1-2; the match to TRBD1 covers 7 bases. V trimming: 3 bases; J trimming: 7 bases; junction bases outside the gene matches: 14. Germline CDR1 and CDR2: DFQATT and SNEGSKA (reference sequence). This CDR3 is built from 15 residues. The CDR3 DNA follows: TGCAGTGCTAGTGCCGGGACAGCTGTTCATCTTGGCTACACCTTC. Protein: CSASAGTAVHLGYTF.

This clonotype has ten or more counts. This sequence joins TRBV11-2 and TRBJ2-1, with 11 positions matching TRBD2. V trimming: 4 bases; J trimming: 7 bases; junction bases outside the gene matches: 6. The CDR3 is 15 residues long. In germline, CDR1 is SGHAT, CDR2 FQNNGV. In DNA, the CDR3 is TGTGCCAGCAGCTATACTAGCGGGGGCAGGAATGAGCAGTTCTTC. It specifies CASSYTSGGRNEQFF.

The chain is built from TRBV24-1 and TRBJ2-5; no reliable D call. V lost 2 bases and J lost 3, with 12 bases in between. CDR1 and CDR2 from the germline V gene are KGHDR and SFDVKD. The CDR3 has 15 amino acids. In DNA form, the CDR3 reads TGTGCCACCAGTGATTCCTTTAATACTAAAGAGACCCAGTACTTC. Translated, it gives CATSDSFNTKETQYF.

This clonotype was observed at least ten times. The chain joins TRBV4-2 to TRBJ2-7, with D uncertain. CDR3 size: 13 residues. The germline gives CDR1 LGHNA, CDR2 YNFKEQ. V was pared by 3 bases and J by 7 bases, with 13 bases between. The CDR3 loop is CASSHATVREQYF. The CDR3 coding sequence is TGTGCCAGCAGCCACGCGACGGTTAGAGAGCAGTACTTC.

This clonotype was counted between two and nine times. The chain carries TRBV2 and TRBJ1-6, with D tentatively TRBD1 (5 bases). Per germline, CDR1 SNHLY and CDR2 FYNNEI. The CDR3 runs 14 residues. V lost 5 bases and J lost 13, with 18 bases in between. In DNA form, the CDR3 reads TGTGCCAGCAGTTTCACCGGGACGGACCACCCCCTCCACTTT. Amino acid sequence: CASSFTGTDHPLHF.

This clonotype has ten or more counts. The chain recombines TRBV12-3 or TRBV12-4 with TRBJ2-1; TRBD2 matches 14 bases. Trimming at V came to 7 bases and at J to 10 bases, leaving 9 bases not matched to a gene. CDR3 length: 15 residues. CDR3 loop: CASTPTSGRAFEQFF. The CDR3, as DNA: TGTGCCAGCACCCCGACTAGCGGGAGGGCCTTCGAGCAGTTCTTC.

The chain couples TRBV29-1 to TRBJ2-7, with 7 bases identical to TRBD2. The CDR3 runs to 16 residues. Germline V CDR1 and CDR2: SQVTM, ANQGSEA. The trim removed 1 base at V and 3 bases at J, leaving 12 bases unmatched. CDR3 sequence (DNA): TGCAGCGTTGAAGGGGATTTATTGGGAGGGGTCTACGAGCAGTACTTC. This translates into CSVEGDLLGGVYEQYF.